The next 14 T cell receptor beta chains were all read from a single sample in a study of cytomegalovirus exposure and HLA in healthy donors. Measured with immunoSEQ multiplex PCR; TCRdb has only the in-frame clones, and not every one. The sample holds more than 250,000 clones, 90% seen once. The material sequenced was PBMCs. The receptors come from a woman in her twenties or thirties in good health and CMV-seronegative.

V gene TRBV7-3 combines with J gene TRBJ2-1, with D possibly being TRBD2 (5 bases). Between the trimmed V and J ends, which lost 3 bases and 5 bases, there was a span of 14 bases. This CDR3 has 15 residues. Germline CDR1 reads SGHTA; CDR2 reads FQGTGA. DNA of the CDR3: TGTGCCAGCAGCTTTGAGGGCGGATCTGACAATGAGCAGTTCTTC. This codes for CASSFEGGSDNEQFF. The variable domain in full, completed from reference TRBV7-3 and TRBJ2-1, reads GAGVSQTPSNKVTEKGKYVELRCDPISGHTALYWYRQSLGQGPEFLIYFQGTGAADDSGLPNDRFFAVRPEGSVSTLKIQRTERGDSAVYLCASSFEGGSDNEQFFGPGTRLTVL.

The rearrangement links TRBV11-3 to TRBJ2-3; 7 positions agree with TRBD2. V was pared by 1 base and J by 9 bases, with 4 bases of the junction left unmatched. The CDR3 totals 13 residues. CDR1 and CDR2 from the germline V gene are SGHNT and YENEEA. This CDR3 is CASSLAGRETQYF. CDR3 DNA: TGTGCCAGCAGCTTAGCAGGGAGGGAAACGCAGTATTTT. The full variable domain, its missing parts supplied by reference TRBV11-3 and TRBJ2-3, is EAGVVQSPRYKIIEKKQPVAFWCNPISGHNTLYWYLQNLGQGPELLIRYENEEAVDDSQLPKDRFSAERLKGVDSTLKIQPAELGDSAVYLCASSLAGRETQYFGPGTRLTVL.

This chain uses TRBV28 with TRBJ1-2; 10 nucleotides match TRBD1. The V and J ends lost 3 bases and 8 bases, in that order; junction bases with no gene match: 6. CDR1 MDHEN and CDR2 SYDVKM come from the germline V gene. CDR3 length equals 14 residues. The CDR3 DNA reads TGTGCCAGCAGTTTGAGACAGGGGGCGCGAGGCTACACCTTC. Translation: CASSLRQGARGYTF.

This chain connects TRBV9 to TRBJ2-3; D remains ambiguous. Trimming took 3 bases from V and 1 from J, leaving 15 bases between them. The CDR3 covers 16 residues. Per the germline V gene, CDR1 is SGDLS and CDR2 is YYNGEE. As DNA, the CDR3 is TGTGCCAGCAGCGATCCGAACGTTGAAGGCACAGATACGCAGTATTTT. Its translation: CASSDPNVEGTDTQYF.

In DNA form, the CDR3 reads TGTGCCAGCAGTCTCACCCTTCAGCGGGCAGGGAGGGAGCAGTACTTC. Translated: CASSLTLQRAGREQYF. The V and J genes are TRBV6-6 and TRBJ2-7, with a tentative D call TRBD2 (6 bases). Germline CDR1 reads MNHNY; CDR2 reads SVGAGI (reference sequence). The CDR3 sequence is 16 residues long. V was trimmed by 5 bases and J by 7 bases, leaving 24 bases between them.

The table lists this clone with a few counts. The V gene is TRBV5-6, the J gene TRBJ2-7; 10 bases line up with TRBD1. The CDR3 covers 18 residues. CDR1 SGHDT and CDR2 YYEEEE come from the germline V gene. With V trimmed by 4 bases and J by 4 bases, 17 bases remained unmatched. Here the CDR3 DNA reads TGTGCCAGCAGCCCGTTTCACACCGGGACAGGGGTTGATTACGAGCAGTACTTC. It is translated as CASSPFHTGTGVDYEQYF.

The chain carries TRBV5-1 and TRBJ1-1; 7 bases agree with TRBD1. The CDR3 consists of 13 residues. The junction had 3 bases not matched to a gene; V was cut back by 4 bases and J by 3 bases. Germline lookup yields CDR1 SGHRS and CDR2 YFSETQ. The CDR3 region has the DNA TGCGCCAGCAGCCAGGGGACAGACACTGAAGCTTTCTTT. Translated: CASSQGTDTEAFF.

This sequence joins TRBV27 and TRBJ1-5, with TRBD1 identical over 9 bases. The length of the CDR3 is 13 residues. V shed 6 bases, J shed 6 bases, and the junction held 3 bases outside the gene matches. CDR1 and CDR2 (germline): MNHEY, SMNVEV (reference sequence). The CDR3 reads CASRRQGGQPQHF. As DNA, the CDR3 is TGTGCCAGCAGACGACAGGGGGGTCAGCCCCAGCATTTT.

The chain is built from TRBV21-1 and TRBJ1-4. TRBV21-1 is tagged as a pseudogene. The CDR3 is 12 residues long. The CDR3 coding sequence is TGTGCCAGCCCGGGGGGAAGCCCGGGACTGTTTTTT. This gives the protein CASPGGSPGLFF.

The genes are TRBV7-9 and TRBJ1-3; 8 positions agree with TRBD1. The CDR3 length is 14 residues. The V and J ends lost 5 bases and 2 bases, in that order; junction bases with no gene match: 2. The germline V gene encodes CDR1 SEHNR and CDR2 FQNEAQ (reference sequence). Written as DNA, the CDR3 is TGTGCCAGCAGCCCGACAGGGGCTGGAAACACCATATATTTT. It yields the protein CASSPTGAGNTIYF. Full variable domain (rest looked up from reference TRBV7-9 and TRBJ1-3): DTGVSQNPRHKITKRGQNVTFRCDPISEHNRLYWYRQTLGQGPEFLTYFQNEAQLEKSRLLSDRFSAERPKGSFSTLEIQRTEQGDSAMYLCASSPTGAGNTIYFGEGSWLTVV.

This chain joins TRBV6-1 and TRBJ2-5, with 7 positions matching TRBD1. Unmatched junction bases numbered 10, after V lost 8 bases and J lost 4 bases. Germline V gives CDR1 MNHNS, CDR2 SASEGT. This CDR3 is 14 amino acids long. CDR3 in DNA: TGTGCCAGCCGACAGGGTAGTGGAGGAGAGACCCAGTACTTC. This translates into CASRQGSGGETQYF.

V usage is TRBV4-3 and J usage is TRBJ1-1, with D perhaps matching TRBD1 (6 bases). Trimming pared 3 bases from V and 0 bases from J, leaving 11 bases between. The CDR3 length is 15 residues. Germline values: CDR1 LGHNA, CDR2 YSLEER. The CDR3 sequence: CASSHPGHMNTEAFF. CDR3 DNA sequence: TGCGCCAGCAGCCACCCGGGACACATGAACACTGAAGCTTTCTTT.

This chain links TRBV28 with TRBJ1-4; D is undetermined. CDR3 length: 14 amino acids. V gave up 4 bases and J gave up 0 bases, with 6 bases separating them. The germline CDR1 and CDR2 sequences are MDHEN and SYDVKM. The CDR3, as DNA: TGTGCCAGCAGTTCGGGATCAACTAATGAAAAACTGTTTTTT. Encoded protein: CASSSGSTNEKLFF.

In its sample, this clone was seen once. One base away lies a much larger clone, so this may be a sequencing read error. This same CDR3 is encoded by further DNA sequences in the sample. The V call is TRBV30, the J call TRBJ2-1, with TRBD2 identical over 8 bases. V dropped 0 bases and J dropped 10; count of bases not matched to a gene: 8. The CDR3 is 14 residues long. Germline V gene data show CDR1 as GTSNPN and CDR2 as SVGIG (reference sequence). This chain's CDR3 is CAWSVQAGVDEQFF. In nucleotides, the CDR3 is TGTGCCTGGAGTGTACAAGCGGGAGTTGACGAGCAGTTCTTC.